This TCR beta chain was identified during a study of blood T cell repertoires in COVID-19. The wider study: Samples came from the United States, Italy and Spain, spanning acute and convalescent COVID-19. Sample material is recorded as cDNA or gDNA derived from T cells, B-cell-depleted T cells, or PBMCs.

Authors' methods: For nucleated cells, counts were estimated from reference gene primer amplification. Produced via immunoSEQ multiplex PCR; TCRdb's table is partial and in-frame only. The D gene and trimming were derived from the DNA, and the V and J assignments and clone size from that table. Of under 95,000 clones listed, roughly 87% are singletons. Trimming left V 4 bases short and J 0 bases short, with 12 bases between. Germline V CDR1 and CDR2: MNHNY, SVGAGI (reference sequence). This CDR3 is built from 16 residues. This clone was counted a single time. The sample was peripheral blood. The chain links TRBV6-6 to TRBJ2-2; TRBD1 is a possible D gene (6 bases). The TCR originated in a man aged 50-59 years with acute or convalescent COVID-19. The CDR3, as DNA: TGTGCCAGCAGTTGGGGGCCCGACGCGAACACCGGGGAGCTGTTTTTT. Amino acids: CASSWGPDANTGELFF.